The sequence of this T cell receptor (beta chain) was determined in a study of CD8+ T cells in alopecia areata. Study-level information: Among treated patients, severity was scored by affected scalp area percentage. General study points: Elevated clonality characterized lesional scalp relative to normal scalp, particularly in alopecia totalis/universalis.

This clone was recorded a few times. Its target is not known. Treatment denoted: oral pan-JAK inhibitor, 5-10 mg twice daily. Lesional scalp punch biopsies and peripheral blood were collected from alopecia areata patients. cDNA serving as the sequencing template came from extracted, reverse transcribed RNA. Profiled with immunoSEQ multiplex PCR; TCRdb holds only in-frame clones, not every one. The table shows over 250,000 clones, with approximately 60% occurring only once. This sequence originates from a human donor with alopecia areata. The sequencing here drew on CD4+ T cells sorted from blood, taken at week 52, from a patient treated with tofacitinib.

The CDR3 DNA reads TGCAGCGTTCGGGACGCCGGGGAGCTGTTTTTT. Its translation is CSVRDAGELFF. The chain joins TRBV29-1 to TRBJ2-2, with D perhaps assigned TRBD1 or TRBD2 (5 bases each). Looked up from germline, CDR1 is SQVTM and CDR2 is ANQGSEA. V was trimmed by 5 bases and J by 6 bases, leaving 7 bases between them. There are 11 residues in the CDR3.